What follows are 6 T cell receptor beta chains derived from one specimen sequenced in a study of graft-versus-host responses after intestinal transplantation. Graft-derived tissue was subjected to processing to liberate intraepithelial and lamina propria lymphocytes. The table came from immunoSEQ multiplex PCR; TCRdb's copy has only in-frame clones and leaves some out. This table holds 20,000 to 25,000 clones, around 78% found once. The source was ileum tissue, collected 12 days after intestinal transplant. All receptors come from a human patient who received an intestinal transplant, so some T cells may come from the graft donor.

This chain connects TRBV9 to TRBJ2-6, with TRBD2 as a possible D gene (6 bases). The CDR3 consists of 19 residues. V lost 0 bases, J lost 0 bases, and 16 bases lay in between. Germline V gene lookup returns CDR1 SGDLS and CDR2 YYNGEE. As DNA, the CDR3 is TGTGCCAGCAGCGTAGGGCGGGACGGCGCATCCTCTGGGGCCAACGTCCTGACTTTC. Its protein is CASSVGRDGASSGANVLTF.

The CDR3 is CASRKDSRKPYEQYF. The CDR3 DNA is TGTGCCAGCAGAAAAGACAGTCGTAAACCCTACGAGCAGTACTTC. V gene TRBV6-6 combines with J gene TRBJ2-7; D perhaps matches TRBD1 (5 bases). Trimming took off 6 bases at V and 2 bases at J, with 17 bases between the two ends. The CDR3 runs 15 residues. Germline V gene lookup returns CDR1 MNHNY and CDR2 SVGAGI (reference sequence).

CDR3 amino acids: CASSFPTGEDGYTF. Written as DNA, the CDR3 is TGTGCCAGCAGCTTCCCGACAGGTGAGGATGGCTACACCTTC. The chain uses TRBV7-2 and TRBJ1-2; tentative D call: TRBD1 (6 bases). CDR1 SGHTA and CDR2 FQGNSA come from the germline V gene. The CDR3 length is 14 residues. V lost 3 bases to trimming and J lost 6 bases, with 14 bases between them.

V and J are TRBV5-5 and TRBJ2-1; 12 bases agree with TRBD2. V dropped 5 bases and J dropped 8; count of bases not matched to a gene: 5. CDR3 size: 14 residues. Germline assignment: CDR1 SGHKS and CDR2 YYEKEE (reference sequence). CDR3 in amino acids: CASSVTSGGYEQFF. CDR3 DNA: TGTGCCAGCAGTGTGACTAGCGGGGGCTATGAGCAGTTCTTC.

This sequence joins TRBV5-1 and TRBJ2-5; D is perhaps TRBD1 (5 bases). The CDR3 runs to 15 residues. Trimming stripped 0 bases from V and 2 bases from J, with 11 bases between. Germline V gene sequence: CDR1 SGHRS, CDR2 YFSETQ. The DNA for the CDR3 is TGCGCCAGCAGCTTGGGCCCTGACAGACAAGAGACCCAGTACTTC. The encoded protein is CASSLGPDRQETQYF.

The V call is TRBV19, the J call TRBJ2-7, with D uncertain. V dropped 8 bases and J dropped 3 bases, with 14 bases sitting between them. CDR1 and CDR2 (germline): LNHDA, SQIVND (reference sequence). The CDR3 extends over 13 amino acids. The CDR3 protein is CASGTWAGYEQYF. Written as DNA, the CDR3 is TGTGCCAGTGGAACATGGGCTGGCTACGAGCAGTACTTC.